The T cell receptor (beta chain) under discussion was sequenced for a study of blood T cell repertoires in COVID-19. In the original processing: Cell counts per sample came from amplifying reference gene primers. The assay was immunoSEQ multiplex PCR, and TCRdb's table has in-frame clones only and misses some. The V and J calls and clone size are taken from that table; D and trimming were inferred from the DNA. The table has tens of thousands of clones, more than 85% seen once. This clone has a handful of counts. Germline lookup yields CDR1 SGHRS and CDR2 YFSETQ. CDR3 size: 16 residues. The J segment lost 5 bases and the V segment lost 5 bases, leaving 15 bases of the junction unmatched.

The rearrangement uses TRBV5-1 and TRBJ2-5, with 7 positions matching TRBD2. The sequence derives from a human donor with active COVID-19. The donor label of this sample is uncertain. The sample taken for sequencing was peripheral blood. The CDR3 DNA reads as TGCGCCAGCAGAACTCTTGGCGGGGGATCGGGTGAGACCCAGTACTTC. Protein: CASRTLGGGSGETQYF. The full variable domain, with the rest looked up from reference TRBV5-1 and TRBJ2-5, is KAGVTQTPRYLIKTRGQQVTLSCSPISGHRSVSWYQQTPGQGLQFLFEYFSETQRNKGNFPGRFSGRQFSNSRSEMNVSTLELGDSALYLCASRTLGGGSGETQYFGPGTRLLVL.